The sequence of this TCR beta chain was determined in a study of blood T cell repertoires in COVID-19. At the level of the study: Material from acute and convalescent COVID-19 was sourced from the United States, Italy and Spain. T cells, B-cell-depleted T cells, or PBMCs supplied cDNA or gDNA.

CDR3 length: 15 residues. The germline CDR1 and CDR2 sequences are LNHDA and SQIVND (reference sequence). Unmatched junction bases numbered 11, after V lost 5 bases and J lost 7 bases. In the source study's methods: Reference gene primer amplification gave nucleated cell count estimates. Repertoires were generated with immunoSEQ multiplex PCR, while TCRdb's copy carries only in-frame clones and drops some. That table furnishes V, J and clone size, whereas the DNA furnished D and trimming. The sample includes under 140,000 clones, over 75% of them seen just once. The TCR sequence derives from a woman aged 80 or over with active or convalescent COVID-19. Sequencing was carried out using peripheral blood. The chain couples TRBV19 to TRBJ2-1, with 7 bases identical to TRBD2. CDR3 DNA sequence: TGTGCCAGTAGTTTTCAAGCGGGACGCTGGAATGAGCAGTTCTTC. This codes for CASSFQAGRWNEQFF.